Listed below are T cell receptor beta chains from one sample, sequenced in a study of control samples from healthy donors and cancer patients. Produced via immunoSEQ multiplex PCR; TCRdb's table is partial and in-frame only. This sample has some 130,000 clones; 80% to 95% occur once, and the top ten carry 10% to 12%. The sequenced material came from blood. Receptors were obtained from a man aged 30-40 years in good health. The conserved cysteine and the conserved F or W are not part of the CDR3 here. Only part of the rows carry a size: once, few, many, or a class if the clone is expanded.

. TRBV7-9 ASSSPPSYEQY
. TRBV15 ATSDGQGLLVGEQF
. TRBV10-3 AISHRENTGELF
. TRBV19 ASSPGLATDTQY
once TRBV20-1 SASPQGAGGPGDEQF
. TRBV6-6 ASSAFVRTDTQY
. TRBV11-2 ASSLWEGSEAF
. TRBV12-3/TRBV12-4 ASSLGGEKLF
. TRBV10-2 ASRSSTGGPGTYGYT
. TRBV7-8 ASSGGFRGLGEKLF
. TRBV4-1 ASSQLSGSNQETQY
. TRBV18 ASSPKKETQY
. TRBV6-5 ASSNLAGGDEQY
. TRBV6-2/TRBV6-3 ASSEWEGKSEQY
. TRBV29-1 SVELLETQY
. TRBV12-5 ASGLFIGTGTMNTEAF
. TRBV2 ASSFETEAF
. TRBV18 ASSPPPGLAGVSYEQY
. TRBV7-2 ASSFWLVGGETQY
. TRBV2 ASRAGTIYEQY
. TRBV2 ASSAGQGARNSPLH
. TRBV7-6 ASSLAGHTSDEQF
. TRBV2 ASSEHRGGGIGTQY
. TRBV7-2 ASSRLGSPYANYEQY
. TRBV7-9 ASSLEMEGLGGYT
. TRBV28 AALGGTFPTDTQY
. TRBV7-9 ASSTQLMNTEAF
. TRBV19 ASSIAGLAGAGAVSKNIQY